These 20 T cell receptor beta chains were sequenced from one sample in a study of immune characterization of retroperitoneal liposarcoma. Using its own MiXCR run on the PCR reads, TCRdb lists one record per CDR3 protein. The sample contains approximately 3,000 distinct CDR3 sequences, approximately 45% of which appear only once. Sequenced material: tumor tissue. The receptor set was obtained from a male donor with retroperitoneal liposarcoma.

This chain joins TRBV6-7 and TRBJ2-7, with D tentatively TRBD1 (6 bases). The DNA matches TRBJ2-5 better at its end, which makes the J call doubtful. TRBV6-7 is identified as an open reading frame with a role that is uncertain. The CDR3 is 15 residues long. As DNA, the CDR3 is TGTGCCAGCAGTTACAAACGGACAGACAAGAGGACCCAGTACTTC. This codes for CASSYKRTDKRTQYF.

This clonotype was seen a few times. A read error is possible here, since a much larger clone lies one base away. The chain links TRBV7-2 to TRBJ2-4; 8 nucleotides match TRBD1. The trim removed 5 bases at V and 13 bases at J, leaving 13 bases unmatched. The CDR3 loop spans 14 amino acids. CDR1 SGHTA and CDR2 FQGNSA come from the germline V gene. In DNA, the CDR3 is TGTGCCAGCAGCACGGGACAGGTCTACAATGAGCAGTACTTC. Translating gives CASSTGQVYNEQYF.

This chain uses TRBV12-3 or TRBV12-4 with TRBJ1-1, with D possibly TRBD1 on 5 matching bases. The V end lost 6 bases, the J end lost 1 base, and 12 bases lay between the germline ends. This CDR3 comprises 14 residues. The CDR3, as DNA: TGTGCCAGCAGCTCTGGACACCCGAACACTGAAGCTTTCTTT. Amino acid sequence: CASSSGHPNTEAFF.

The chain is built from TRBV6-1 and TRBJ2-5, with TRBD2 matching over 9 bases. The J call may not be correct, given that the DNA end is closer to TRBJ2-1. This CDR3 is 14 amino acids long. Germline CDR1 is MNHNS and CDR2 is SASEGT. CDR3 DNA: TGTGCCAGCAGTGCAGCGGGGGGTCCCAATGAGCAGTTCTTC. Encoded protein: CASSAAGGPNEQFF.

This clonotype is categorized as large. The J gene is TRBJ2-7, the V gene TRBV6-1; D gene ambiguous. Germline loops: CDR1 MNHNS, CDR2 SASEGT. Trimming left V 8 bases short and J 2 bases short, with 7 bases between. The length of the CDR3 is 11 residues. The CDR3 nucleotides read TGTGCCAGCGGGCAGACCTACGAGCAGTACTTC. The encoded protein is CASGQTYEQYF.

CDR3 region: CASSLGETGNQPQHF. The DNA for the CDR3 is TGTGCCAGCAGTCTGGGGGAAACGGGCAATCAGCCCCAGCATTTT. The genes are TRBV6-1 and TRBJ1-5; weak D call: TRBD1 (5 bases). The CDR3 is 15 amino acids. In germline, CDR1 is MNHNS, CDR2 SASEGT. V was trimmed by 5 bases and J by 2 bases, leaving 13 bases between them.

Comment on this clonotype: The CDR3 end shows no conserved phenylalanine or tryptophan, and so a read error is likely. The DNA is omitted, as the CDR3 cannot be located on it reliably, and the CDR3 follows TCRdb's listing. The chain employs TRBV6-1 and TRBJ2-6; the table's D call, TRBD1, was not checked against the DNA. Per germline, CDR1 MNHNS and CDR2 SASEGT. The CDR3 comprises 9 residues, both ends counted. CDR3 sequence reads: CASSEVRGL.

Of note for this clonotype: The junction shows a germline mismatch at one end, possibly a read error. This chain joins TRBV11-1 and TRBJ2-1; no reliable D call. This CDR3 has 14 residues. From germline, CDR1 is SGHAT and CDR2 FQDESV (reference sequence). The CDR3 sequence is CASSVPGYSGEQLF. In nucleotides, the CDR3 is TGTGCCAGCAGCGTACCCGGGTACTCTGGAGAGCAGCTCTTC.

V is TRBV12-3 or TRBV12-4 and J is TRBJ2-1; D uncertain. Trimming took 5 bases from V and 0 from J, leaving 11 bases between them. The CDR3 runs to 15 residues. The CDR3 DNA is TGTGCCAGCAGTGAAACTCCAAACTCCTACAATGAGCAGTTCTTC. Amino acid sequence: CASSETPNSYNEQFF.

With regard to this clonotype: This may be a read error, as it is one base from a much larger clone. This is likely a read error, given that the CDR3 carries no conserved phenylalanine or tryptophan at its end. J is TRBJ2-1 and V is TRBV7-4, with D perhaps matching TRBD1 or TRBD2 (6 bases each). CDR1 is SGHVT and CDR2 is SQSDAQ in the germline V gene. The V end lost 5 bases, the J end lost 3 bases, and 17 bases lay between the germline ends. There are 16 residues in the CDR3. The DNA of the CDR3 is TGTGCCAGCAGCCCGAACGGGGGCAATTACTACAATGAGCAGTTCTTA. Its translation: CASSPNGGNYYNEQFL.

In its sample, this clonotype ranks as medium-sized. The chain has TRBV6-1 and TRBJ2-2; the D gene is possibly TRBD1 (6 bases). Germline assignment: CDR1 MNHNS and CDR2 SASEGT. The ends were cut back, 2 bases at V and 2 bases at J, with 9 bases in the middle. The CDR3 totals 15 residues. CDR3 sequence: CASSEQGLNTGELFF. In DNA form, the CDR3 reads TGTGCCAGCAGTGAACAGGGGCTAAACACCGGGGAGCTGTTTTTT.

The V call is TRBV6-6, the J call TRBJ2-1, with 13 bases that match TRBD2. Trimming cost V 5 bases and J 6 bases; bases outside gene matches: 13. CDR3 length: 18 residues. CDR1 and CDR2 from the germline V gene are MNHNY and SVGAGI (reference sequence). For the CDR3, the DNA is TGTGCCAGCAGTGGCGGAATACCGGGACTAGCGGGACTCAATGAGCAGTTCTTC. It encodes CASSGGIPGLAGLNEQFF.

The CDR3 nucleotides are TGTGCCATCAGTGGAAAGGGAGGTAGCGGAGGGGACCAAGAGACCCAGTTCTTC. Translation gives CAISGKGGSGGDQETQFF. V gene TRBV10-3 combines with J gene TRBJ2-1; a possible D gene is TRBD2 (6 bases). V was trimmed by 4 bases and J by 13 bases, leaving 32 bases between them. The CDR3 spans 18 residues. The germline V gene has CDR1 ENHRY and CDR2 SYGVKD.

This clonotype was seen a single time. The rearrangement links TRBV12-3 or TRBV12-4 to TRBJ2-2; D may be TRBD2 (7 bases). The CDR3 sequence is 16 residues long. The V end lost 3 bases, the J end lost 4 bases, and 15 bases lay between the germline ends. CDR3 DNA sequence: TGTGCCAGCAGTTTTGGGGGGGCCGTCGCCACCGGGGAGCTGTTTTTT. Amino acids: CASSFGGAVATGELFF.

The sample holds one count of this clonotype. The chain recombines TRBV27 with TRBJ2-3, with D possibly being TRBD1 (6 bases). The CDR3 spans 17 residues. Germline loops: CDR1 MNHEY, CDR2 SMNVEV (reference sequence). Trimming left V 2 bases short and J 0 bases short, with 15 bases between. The DNA of the CDR3 is TGTGCCAGCAGTTTAGCCAAAACCAGGGGAAGCACAGATACGCAGTATTTT. This sequence encodes CASSLAKTRGSTDTQYF.

The genes are TRBV4-3 and TRBJ2-1; 13 nucleotides agree with TRBD2. The CDR3 spans 20 residues. CDR1 LGHNA and CDR2 YSLEER come from the germline V gene. J lost 3 bases, V lost 1 base, and 12 bases had no gene match. CDR3 bases: TGCGCCAGCAGCCAAGTGGATCGGACTAGCGGGGGTTCATTCTACAATGAGCAGTTCTTC. It codes for CASSQVDRTSGGSFYNEQFF.

This clonotype is medium-sized within its sample. The chain employs TRBV6-1 and TRBJ2-5; possible D gene TRBD2, 7 bases. Trimming cost V 7 bases and J 5 bases, with 23 bases left between them. The CDR3 runs 16 residues. Germline-derived CDR1 and CDR2 are MNHNS and SASEGT. CDR3 in DNA: TGTGCCAGCACTCGAGTGGGGGCGGGAGCGGAGGAGACCCAGTACTTC. As protein: CASTRVGAGAEETQYF.

In its sample, this clonotype was seen once. The V call is TRBV6-1, the J call TRBJ2-1; TRBD2 aligns across 10 bases. CDR3 length equals 15 residues. Trimming at V came to 5 bases and at J to 4 bases, leaving 5 bases not matched to a gene. Per the germline V gene, CDR1 is MNHNS and CDR2 is SASEGT. The DNA of the CDR3 is TGTGCCAGCAGTCCTCTAGCGGGGGAGTACAATGAGCAGTTCTTC. It is translated as CASSPLAGEYNEQFF.

The CDR3 sequence is CATGSPGQADNEQFF. The DNA of the CDR3 is TGTGCCACCGGCTCACCGGGACAGGCGGACAATGAGCAGTTCTTC. The rearrangement joins TRBV24-1 to TRBJ2-1; TRBD1 aligns across 8 bases. V lost 9 bases, J lost 5 bases, and 11 bases stayed unmatched. This CDR3 is 15 amino acids long. The germline V gene encodes CDR1 KGHDR and CDR2 SFDVKD.

The CDR3 spells CASSSFETQYF. CDR3 DNA: TGTGCCAGCAGTTCCTTTGAGACCCAGTACTTC. The chain couples TRBV12-3 or TRBV12-4 to TRBJ2-5; D is unresolved. The CDR3 length is 11 residues. Trimming removed 4 bases at V and 5 bases at J, with 5 bases between.